The T cell receptor (beta chain) under discussion was sequenced for a study of OX40 agonist ivuxolimab in advanced cancers. Study-wide context: Past anti-PD-1, anti-PD-L1 or anti-CTLA-4 therapy was accepted, and roughly 42% had received some.

Regarding this clone: Its antigen remains unknown.

Study-level points and caveats: The authors did not determine the antigen specificity of the expanded peripheral T cells. On average, CD8+ T cells showed a greater number of expanded clones than CD4+.

The junction had 6 bases not matched to a gene; V was cut back by 6 bases and J by 7 bases. This CDR3 spans 13 amino acids. CDR1 KGHSH and CDR2 LQKENI come from the germline V gene. The table came from immunoSEQ multiplex PCR; TCRdb's copy has only in-frame clones and leaves some out. This sample has over 60,000 clones; roughly 84% occur once, and the top ten carry around 2.1%. The material was CD4+ or CD8+ T cells sorted from blood, obtained in a trial of the OX40 agonist ivuxolimab. The chain recombines TRBV18 with TRBJ2-1; 7 bases align to TRBD1. The TCR was taken from an adult with an advanced solid tumor such as melanoma, head and neck, liver or kidney cancer. For the CDR3, the DNA is TGTGCCAGCTCCCTACAGGGGATGAATGAGCAGTTCTTC. Residues: CASSLQGMNEQFF.